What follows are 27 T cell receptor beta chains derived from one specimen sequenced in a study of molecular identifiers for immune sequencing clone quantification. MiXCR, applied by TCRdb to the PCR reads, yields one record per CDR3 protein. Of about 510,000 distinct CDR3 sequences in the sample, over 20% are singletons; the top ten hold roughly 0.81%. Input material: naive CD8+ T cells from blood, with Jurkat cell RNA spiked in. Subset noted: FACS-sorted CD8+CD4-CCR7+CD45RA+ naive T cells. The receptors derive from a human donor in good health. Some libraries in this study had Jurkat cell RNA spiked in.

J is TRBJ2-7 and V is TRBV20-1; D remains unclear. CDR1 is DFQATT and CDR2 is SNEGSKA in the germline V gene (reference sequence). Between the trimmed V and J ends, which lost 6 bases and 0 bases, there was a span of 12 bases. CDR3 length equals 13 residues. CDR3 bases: TGCAGTGCCAATACCCAAAGCTCCTACGAGCAGTACTTC. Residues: CSANTQSSYEQYF.

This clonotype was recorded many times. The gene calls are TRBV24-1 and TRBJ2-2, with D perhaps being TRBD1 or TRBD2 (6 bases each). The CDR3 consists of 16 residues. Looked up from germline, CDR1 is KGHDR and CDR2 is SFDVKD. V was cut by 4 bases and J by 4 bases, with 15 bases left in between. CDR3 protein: CATSDVPGAGTGELFF. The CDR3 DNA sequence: TGTGCCACCAGTGACGTCCCGGGGGCAGGCACCGGGGAGCTGTTTTTT.

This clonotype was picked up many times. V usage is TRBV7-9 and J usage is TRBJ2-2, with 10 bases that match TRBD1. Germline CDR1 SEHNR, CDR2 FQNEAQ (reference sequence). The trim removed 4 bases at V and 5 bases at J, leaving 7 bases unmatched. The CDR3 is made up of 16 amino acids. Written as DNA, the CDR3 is TGTGCCAGCAGCTCCCGGGACAGGGGCTGGACCGGGGAGCTGTTTTTT. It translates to CASSSRDRGWTGELFF.

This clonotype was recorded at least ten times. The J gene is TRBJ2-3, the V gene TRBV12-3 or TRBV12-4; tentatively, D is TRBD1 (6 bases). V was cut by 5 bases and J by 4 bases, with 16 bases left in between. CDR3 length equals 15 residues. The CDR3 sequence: CASSPAGVNADTQYF. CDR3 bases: TGTGCCAGCAGTCCGGCAGGGGTTAATGCAGATACGCAGTATTTT.

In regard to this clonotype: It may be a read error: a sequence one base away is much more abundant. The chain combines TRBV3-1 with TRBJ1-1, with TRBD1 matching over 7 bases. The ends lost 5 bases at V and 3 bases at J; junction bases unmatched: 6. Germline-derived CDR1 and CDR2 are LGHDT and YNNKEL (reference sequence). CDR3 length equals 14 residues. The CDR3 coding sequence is TGTGCCAGCAGCTCCGGCAGGGGGGACACTGAAGCTTTCTTT. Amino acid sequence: CASSSGRGDTEAFF.

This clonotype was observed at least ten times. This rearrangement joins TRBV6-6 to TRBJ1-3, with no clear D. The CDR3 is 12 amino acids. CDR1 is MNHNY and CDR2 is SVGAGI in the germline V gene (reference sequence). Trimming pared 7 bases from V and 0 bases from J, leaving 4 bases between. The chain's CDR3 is CASKDSGNTIYF. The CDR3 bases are TGTGCCAGCAAAGACTCTGGAAACACCATATATTTT.

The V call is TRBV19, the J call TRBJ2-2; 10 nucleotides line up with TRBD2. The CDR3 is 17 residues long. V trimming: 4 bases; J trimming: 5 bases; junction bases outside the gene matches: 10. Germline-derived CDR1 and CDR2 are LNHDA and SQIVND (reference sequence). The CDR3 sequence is CASSRGLAIGSTGELFF. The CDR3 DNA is TGTGCCAGTAGTAGGGGACTAGCGATAGGAAGTACCGGGGAGCTGTTTTTT.

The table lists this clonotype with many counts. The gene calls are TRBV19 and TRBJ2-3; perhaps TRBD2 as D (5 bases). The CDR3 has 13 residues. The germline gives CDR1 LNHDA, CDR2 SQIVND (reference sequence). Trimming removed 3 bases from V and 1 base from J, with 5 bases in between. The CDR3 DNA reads TGTGCCAGTAGTATCGGGGGCACAGATACGCAGTATTTT. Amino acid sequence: CASSIGGTDTQYF.

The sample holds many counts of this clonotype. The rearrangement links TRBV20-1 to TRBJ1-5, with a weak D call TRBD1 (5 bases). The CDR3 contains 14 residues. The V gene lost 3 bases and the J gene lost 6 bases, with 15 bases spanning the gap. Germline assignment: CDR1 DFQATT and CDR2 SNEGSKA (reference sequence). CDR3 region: CSASVSRGGQPQHF. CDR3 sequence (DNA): TGCAGTGCTAGCGTTAGCCGCGGGGGTCAGCCCCAGCATTTT.

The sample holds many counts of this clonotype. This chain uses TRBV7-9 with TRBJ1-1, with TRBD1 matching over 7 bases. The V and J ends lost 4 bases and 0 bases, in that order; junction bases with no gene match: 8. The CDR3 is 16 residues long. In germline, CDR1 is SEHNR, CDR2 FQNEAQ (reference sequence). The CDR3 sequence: CASSSTDREMNTEAFF. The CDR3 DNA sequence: TGTGCCAGCAGCTCAACCGACAGGGAAATGAACACTGAAGCTTTCTTT.

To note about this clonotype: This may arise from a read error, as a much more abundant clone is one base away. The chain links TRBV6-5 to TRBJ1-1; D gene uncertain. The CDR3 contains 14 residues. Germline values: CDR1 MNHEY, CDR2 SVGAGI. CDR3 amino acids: CAGSYSSMNTEAFF. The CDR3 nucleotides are TGTGCCGGCAGTTATTCGTCCATGAACACTGAAGCTTTCTTT.

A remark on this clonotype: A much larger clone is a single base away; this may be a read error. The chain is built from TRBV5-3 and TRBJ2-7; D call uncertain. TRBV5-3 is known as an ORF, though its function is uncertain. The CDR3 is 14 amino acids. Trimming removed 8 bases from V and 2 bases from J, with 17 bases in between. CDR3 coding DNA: TGTGCCAGCGGCGTCACCGGGCCTCCCTACGAGCAGTACTTC. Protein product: CASGVTGPPYEQYF.

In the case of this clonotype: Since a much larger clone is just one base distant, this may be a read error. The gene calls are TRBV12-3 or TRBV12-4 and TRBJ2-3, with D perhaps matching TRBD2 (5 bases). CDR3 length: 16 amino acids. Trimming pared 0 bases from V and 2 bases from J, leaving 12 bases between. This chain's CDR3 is CASSLARVPLTDTQYF. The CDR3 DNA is TGTGCCAGCAGTTTAGCGAGGGTTCCCCTCACAGATACGCAGTATTTT.

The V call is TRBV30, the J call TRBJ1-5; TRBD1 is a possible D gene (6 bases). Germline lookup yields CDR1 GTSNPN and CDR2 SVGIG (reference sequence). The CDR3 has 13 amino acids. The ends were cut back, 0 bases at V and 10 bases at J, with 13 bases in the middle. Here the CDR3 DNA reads TGTGCCTGGAGTGTCCTGGGGGCAGGCCCCCAGCATTTT. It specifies CAWSVLGAGPQHF.

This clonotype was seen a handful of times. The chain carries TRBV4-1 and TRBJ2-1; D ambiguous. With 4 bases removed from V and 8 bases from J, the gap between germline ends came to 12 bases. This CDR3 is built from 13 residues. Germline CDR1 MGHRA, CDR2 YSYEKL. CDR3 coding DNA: TGCGCCAGCAGCCGAATTGGCCCCGATGAGCAGTTCTTC. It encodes CASSRIGPDEQFF.

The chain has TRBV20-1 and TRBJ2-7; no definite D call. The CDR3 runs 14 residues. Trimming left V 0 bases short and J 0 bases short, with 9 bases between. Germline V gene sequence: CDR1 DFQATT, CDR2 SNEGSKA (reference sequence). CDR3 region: CSARDLARSYEQYF. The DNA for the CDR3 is TGCAGTGCTAGAGACCTCGCCCGCTCCTACGAGCAGTACTTC.

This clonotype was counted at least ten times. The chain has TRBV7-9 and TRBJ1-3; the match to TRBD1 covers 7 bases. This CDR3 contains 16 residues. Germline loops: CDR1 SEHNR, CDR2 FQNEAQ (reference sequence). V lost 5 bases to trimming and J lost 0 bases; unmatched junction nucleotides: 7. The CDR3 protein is CASSPGPGGSGNTIYF. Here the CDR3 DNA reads TGTGCCAGCAGCCCCGGCCCAGGGGGCTCTGGAAACACCATATATTTT. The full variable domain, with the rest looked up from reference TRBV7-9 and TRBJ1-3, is DTGVSQNPRHKITKRGQNVTFRCDPISEHNRLYWYRQTLGQGPEFLTYFQNEAQLEKSRLLSDRFSAERPKGSFSTLEIQRTEQGDSAMYLCASSPGPGGSGNTIYFGEGSWLTVV.

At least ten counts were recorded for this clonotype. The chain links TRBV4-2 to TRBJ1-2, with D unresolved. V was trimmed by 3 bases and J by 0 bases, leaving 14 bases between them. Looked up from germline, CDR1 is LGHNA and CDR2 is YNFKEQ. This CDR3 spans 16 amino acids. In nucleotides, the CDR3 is TGTGCCAGCAGCCATTTGTCGGGAGAGACTAACTATGGCTACACCTTC. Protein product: CASSHLSGETNYGYTF.

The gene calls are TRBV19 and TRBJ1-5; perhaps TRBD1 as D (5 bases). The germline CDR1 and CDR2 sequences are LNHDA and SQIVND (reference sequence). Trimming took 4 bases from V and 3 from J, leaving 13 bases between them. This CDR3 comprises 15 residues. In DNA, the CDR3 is TGTGCCAGTAGTACAGTGGACAACTTCAATCAGCCCCAGCATTTT. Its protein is CASSTVDNFNQPQHF.

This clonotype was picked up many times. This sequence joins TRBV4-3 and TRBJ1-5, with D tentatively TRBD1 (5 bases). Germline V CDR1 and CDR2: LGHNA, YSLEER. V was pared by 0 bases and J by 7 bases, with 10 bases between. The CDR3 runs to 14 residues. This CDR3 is CASSQDRGVQPQHF. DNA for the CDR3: TGCGCCAGCAGCCAAGATCGAGGGGTCCAGCCCCAGCATTTT.

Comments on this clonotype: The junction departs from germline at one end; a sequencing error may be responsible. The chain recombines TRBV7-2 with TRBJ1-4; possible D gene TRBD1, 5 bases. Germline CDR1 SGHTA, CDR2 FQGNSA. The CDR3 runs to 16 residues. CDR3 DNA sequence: TGTGCCAGCAGCTTACTACATCAGGGCGGGGTTGAAAAACCGTTTTTT. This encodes CASSLLHQGGVEKPFF.

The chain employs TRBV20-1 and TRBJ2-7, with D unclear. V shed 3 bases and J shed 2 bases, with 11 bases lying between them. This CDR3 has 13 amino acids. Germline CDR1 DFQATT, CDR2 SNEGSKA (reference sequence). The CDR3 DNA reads TGCAGTGCTAGGTCCCCCCGCGCCTACGAGCAGTACTTC. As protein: CSARSPRAYEQYF.

In DNA, the CDR3 is TGTGCCAGCAGTTTATCGACTTTCGATGTCAGCACAGATACGCAGTATTTT. This translates into CASSLSTFDVSTDTQYF. J is TRBJ2-3 and V is TRBV27; D remains unclear. Trimming pared 0 bases from V and 0 bases from J, leaving 13 bases between. Germline CDR1 MNHEY, CDR2 SMNVEV (reference sequence). The CDR3 spans 17 residues.

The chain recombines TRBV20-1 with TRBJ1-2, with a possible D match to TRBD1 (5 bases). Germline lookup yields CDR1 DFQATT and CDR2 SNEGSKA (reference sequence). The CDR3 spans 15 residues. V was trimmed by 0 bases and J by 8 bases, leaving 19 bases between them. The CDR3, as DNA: TGCAGTGCTAGAGATCAGGGCTTCGGCATGCGCGGCTACACCTTC. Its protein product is CSARDQGFGMRGYTF.

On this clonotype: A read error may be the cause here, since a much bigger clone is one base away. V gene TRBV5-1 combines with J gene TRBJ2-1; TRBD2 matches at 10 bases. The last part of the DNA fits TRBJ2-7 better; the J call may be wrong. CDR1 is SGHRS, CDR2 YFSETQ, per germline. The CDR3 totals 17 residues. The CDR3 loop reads CASSVGKVAGGPNEQYF. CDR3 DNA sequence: TGCGCCAGCAGCGTTGGTAAGGTAGCGGGGGGCCCCAATGAGCAGTACTTC.

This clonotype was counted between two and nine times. The DNA of the CDR3 is TGCGCCAGCAGTTATCGGGACTCGAACACTGAAGCTTTCTTT. Encoded protein: CASSYRDSNTEAFF. The chain links TRBV5-1 to TRBJ1-1; perhaps TRBD1 as D (5 bases). V lost 5 bases to trimming and J lost 1 base, with 12 bases between them. The CDR3 contains 14 residues. Germline V gene data show CDR1 as SGHRS and CDR2 as YFSETQ.

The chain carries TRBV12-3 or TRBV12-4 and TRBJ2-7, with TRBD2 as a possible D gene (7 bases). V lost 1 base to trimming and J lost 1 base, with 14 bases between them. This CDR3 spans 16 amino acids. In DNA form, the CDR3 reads TGTGCCAGCAGTTTAGGAGGCGGGGGCCCATCCTACGAGCAGTACTTC. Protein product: CASSLGGGGPSYEQYF.